The present T cell receptor (beta chain) was sequenced within a study of cytomegalovirus exposure and HLA in healthy donors. Germline V CDR1 and CDR2: SGHVS, FQNEAQ. With V trimmed by 1 base and J by 0 bases, 2 bases remained unmatched. The CDR3 totals 15 residues. The assay was immunoSEQ multiplex PCR, and TCRdb's table has in-frame clones only and misses some. The data show 150,000 to 200,000 clones, with about 96% seen just once and around 0.9% held by the top ten. In regard to this clone: The same CDR3 is also encoded by other DNA sequences in this sample.

The gene calls are TRBV7-8 and TRBJ2-5; 7 bases line up with TRBD1. The sequenced sample was PBMCs. This TCR came from a woman aged 18-35 years in good health and CMV-seronegative. CDR3 residues: CASSLGDRDQETQYF. CDR3 coding DNA: TGTGCCAGCAGCTTAGGCGACAGGGACCAAGAGACCCAGTACTTC.